This TCR beta chain was sequenced during a study of response to subunit inactivated influenza vaccine. TCRdb re-analysed the RT-PCR reads in MiXCR, keeping a single row per CDR3 protein. The profile covers about 780,000 distinct CDR3 sequences, with roughly 20% appearing a single time and around 9.9% taken by the ten largest. In this sample, this clonotype turned up a few times. Trimming took 7 bases from V and 0 from J, leaving 13 bases between them. The length of the CDR3 is 15 residues. This specimen was PBMCs from blood, taken less than 6 days after vaccination. The TCR comes from a man aged 45-60 years who received an inactivated influenza vaccine. The rearrangement joins TRBV12-3 or TRBV12-4 to TRBJ1-3, with D unresolved. The CDR3 DNA follows: TGTGCCAGCACCATCCTTACTGACTCTGGAAACACCATATATTTT. Translation gives CASTILTDSGNTIYF.